This record concerns one T cell receptor (beta chain) sequence. Antigen specificity is unknown. This record comes from a study of Tregs in tolerant kidney transplant recipients. The CDR3 runs 16 residues. Trimming cost V 3 bases and J 5 bases, with 16 bases left between them. In germline, CDR1 is MGHRA, CDR2 YSYEKL. The protocol was immunoSEQ multiplex PCR, while the TCRdb copy is restricted to in-frame clones and leaves out a portion. Here the sample spans more than 90,000 clones, roughly 93% being singletons. Study-wide results and caveats: Biological reproducibility was not directly addressed in this study.

Mixed chimerism was transient after nonmyeloablative marrow transplants from related graft donors. The sequence derives from a human patient who received a combined kidney and bone marrow transplant. Some T cells may originate from the graft donor. The chain carries TRBV4-1 and TRBJ2-2; a weak D match, TRBD1 (6 bases). Sequences were derived from CD4+ T cells from blood (PBMCs), sampled 12 months after the transplant. The CDR3 sequence is CASSQERDIRTGELFF. CDR3 in DNA: TGCGCCAGCAGCCAGGAACGGGACATTCGAACCGGGGAGCTGTTTTTT.